This T cell receptor (beta chain) was captured in a study of cytotoxic CD8 clonotypes in ibrutinib-treated CLL. Sequencing used immunoSEQ multiplex PCR; TCRdb keeps in-frame clones, though not all of them. The sample yields around 150,000 clones, 81% seen once. The length of the CDR3 is 15 residues. Trimming removed 3 bases from V and 5 bases from J; junction bases left unmatched: 4. Germline loops: CDR1 ENHRY, CDR2 SYGVKD. This specimen was PBMCs, taken after 12 months of ibrutinib treatment. The source of this sequence is a human donor with chronic lymphocytic leukemia. V is TRBV10-3 and J is TRBJ2-3, with 11 bases fitting TRBD2. CDR3 nucleotides: TGTGCCATCAGTGAACTAGCGGGAGTGAGAGATACGCAGTATTTT. Translating it yields CAISELAGVRDTQYF.